This T cell receptor (beta chain) emerged from a study of blood T cell repertoires in COVID-19. The wider study: The United States, Italy and Spain supplied acute and convalescent COVID-19 samples.

This CDR3 comprises 14 residues. CDR1 and CDR2 (germline): MNHEY, SVGAGI. V was clipped by 6 bases and J by 3 bases; unmatched bases: 4. In the study's own analysis: For nucleated cells, counts were estimated from reference gene primer amplification. Sequenced by immunoSEQ multiplex PCR; TCRdb stores in-frame clones only, minus some. D and trimming were read from the DNA, whereas the V and J calls and clone size are those reported in that table. Found here are around 190,000 clones, 70% to 85% of them singletons; the top ten hold 13%. Details on this clone: Other nucleotide sequences from this sample produce the same CDR3.

The TCR sequence derives from a human donor in a cohort sampled during active COVID-19. V is TRBV6-5 and J is TRBJ1-5; 8 bases align to TRBD1. The specimen was peripheral blood. This chain's CDR3 is CASSLRGPNQPQHF. CDR3 nucleotide sequence: TGTGCCAGCAGCCTCAGGGGGCCCAATCAGCCCCAGCATTTT.